This TCR beta chain emerged from a study of T-cell reconstitution after alpha-beta-depleted transplantation in children. Study-level results: Alpha-beta T cells present about two months after transplant were reported to originate from several hundred expanded graft clones. Day-60 TCRbeta diversity that was high in some patients was derived from surviving recipient T cells and thymic progenitors. Newly made T cells mostly supplied T-cell counts and diversity one year after transplant.

The V end lost 3 bases, the J end lost 8 bases, and 19 bases lay between the germline ends. This CDR3 has 16 amino acids. This clonotype was counted at least ten times. Its specificity is unknown. Unique molecular identifiers were used in preparing the TCRbeta library. Each CDR3 protein gets one entry after TCRdb re-called the PCR reads with MiXCR. Of 200,000 to 300,000 distinct CDR3 sequences detected, roughly 8.2% appear once; the ten largest clones hold nearly 6.5%. The chain recombines TRBV12-3 or TRBV12-4 with TRBJ1-4, with D tentatively TRBD1 (5 bases). This sequence originates from a male patient under 18 who had a stem cell transplant for acute lymphoblastic leukemia, so the T cells may come from the graft donor. The starting material was PBMCs, mostly from graft donor cells, obtained 180 days after TCRalphabeta/CD19-depleted stem cell transplant. The CDR3 DNA reads TGTGCCAGCAGTTTGGGGCAGCCGTCAAGGAGGGAAAAACTGTTTTTT. As protein: CASSLGQPSRREKLFF.